This T cell receptor beta chain is from a study of blood T cell repertoires in COVID-19. Study as a whole: The analysed material was cDNA or gDNA that came from T cells, B-cell-depleted T cells, or PBMCs.

In the source study's methods: Amplified reference gene primers provided the basis for estimating nucleated cell counts. TCRdb's table, derived via immunoSEQ multiplex PCR, lists solely in-frame clones and lacks some. That table is the source of V, J and clone size, and D and trimming were worked out from the DNA. The sample carries approximately 150,000 clones, about 80% recorded once. The J segment lost 6 bases and the V segment lost 4 bases, leaving 9 bases of the junction unmatched. This CDR3 is built from 14 residues. The V gene's germline CDR1 is SGDLS and CDR2 YYNGEE. Specimen: peripheral blood. This TCR came from an elderly woman with acute or convalescent COVID-19. The chain joins TRBV9 to TRBJ1-1; the match to TRBD1 covers 7 bases. CDR3: CASSPSYRGSEAFF. The DNA for the CDR3 is TGTGCCAGCAGCCCATCCTACAGGGGATCTGAAGCTTTCTTT.